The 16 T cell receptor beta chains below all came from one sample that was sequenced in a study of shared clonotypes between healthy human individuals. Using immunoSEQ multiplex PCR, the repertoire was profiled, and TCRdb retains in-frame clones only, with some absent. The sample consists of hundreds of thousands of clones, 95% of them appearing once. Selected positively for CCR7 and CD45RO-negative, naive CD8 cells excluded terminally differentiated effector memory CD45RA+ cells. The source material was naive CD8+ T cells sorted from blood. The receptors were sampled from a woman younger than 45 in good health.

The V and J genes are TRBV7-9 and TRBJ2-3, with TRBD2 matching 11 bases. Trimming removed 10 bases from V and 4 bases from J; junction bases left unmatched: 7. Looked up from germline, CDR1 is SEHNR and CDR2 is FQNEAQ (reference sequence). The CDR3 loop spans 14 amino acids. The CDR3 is CATLAGGGADTQYF. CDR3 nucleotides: TGTGCCACCCTAGCGGGAGGAGGGGCAGATACGCAGTATTTT.

The CDR3 loop reads CASSLSGDFYEQYF. The CDR3 region has the DNA TGTGCCAGCAGTCTCAGCGGGGATTTCTACGAGCAGTACTTC. The chain employs TRBV2 and TRBJ2-5, with 7 bases lining up with TRBD2. The end of the DNA is better explained by TRBJ2-7, so the J call may be wrong. The CDR3 covers 14 residues. CDR1 and CDR2 (germline): SNHLY, FYNNEI.

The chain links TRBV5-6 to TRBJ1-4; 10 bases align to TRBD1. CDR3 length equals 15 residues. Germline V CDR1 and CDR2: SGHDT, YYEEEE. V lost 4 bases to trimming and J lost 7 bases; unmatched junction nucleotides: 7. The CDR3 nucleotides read TGTGCCAGCAGCCCGGGGACAGGGGTTACTGAAAAACTGTTTTTT. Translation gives CASSPGTGVTEKLFF. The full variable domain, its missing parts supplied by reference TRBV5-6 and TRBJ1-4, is DAGVTQSPTHLIKTRGQQVTLRCSPKSGHDTVSWYQQALGQGPQFIFQYYEEEERQRGNFPDRFSGHQFPNYSSELNVNALLLGDSALYLCASSPGTGVTEKLFFGSGTQLSVL.

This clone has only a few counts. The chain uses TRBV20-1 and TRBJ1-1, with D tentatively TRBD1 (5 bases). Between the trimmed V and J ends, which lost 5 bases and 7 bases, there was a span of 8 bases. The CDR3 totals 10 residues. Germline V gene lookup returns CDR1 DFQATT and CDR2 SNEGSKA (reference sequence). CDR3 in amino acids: CSAGDGEAFF. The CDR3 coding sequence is TGCAGTGCTGGGGACGGTGAAGCTTTCTTT.

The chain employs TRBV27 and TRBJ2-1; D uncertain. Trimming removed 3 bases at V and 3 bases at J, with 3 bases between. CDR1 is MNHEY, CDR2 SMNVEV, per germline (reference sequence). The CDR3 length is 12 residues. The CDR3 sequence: CASSLDYNEQFF. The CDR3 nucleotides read TGTGCCAGCAGTTTGGACTACAATGAGCAGTTCTTC.

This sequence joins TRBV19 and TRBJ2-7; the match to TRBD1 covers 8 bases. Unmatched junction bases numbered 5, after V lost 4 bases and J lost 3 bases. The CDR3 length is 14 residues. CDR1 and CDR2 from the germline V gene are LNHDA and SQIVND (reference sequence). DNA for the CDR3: TGTGCCAGTAGTACTCGACAGGGGTACTACGAGCAGTACTTC. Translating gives CASSTRQGYYEQYF.

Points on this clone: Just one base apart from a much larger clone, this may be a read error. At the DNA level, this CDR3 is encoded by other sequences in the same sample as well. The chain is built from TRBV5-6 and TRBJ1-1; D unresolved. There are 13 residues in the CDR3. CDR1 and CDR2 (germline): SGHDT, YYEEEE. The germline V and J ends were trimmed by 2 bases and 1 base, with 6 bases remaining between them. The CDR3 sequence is CASSLGGNTEAFF. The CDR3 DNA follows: TGTGCCAGCAGCTTAGGAGGGAACACTGAAGCTTTCTTT.

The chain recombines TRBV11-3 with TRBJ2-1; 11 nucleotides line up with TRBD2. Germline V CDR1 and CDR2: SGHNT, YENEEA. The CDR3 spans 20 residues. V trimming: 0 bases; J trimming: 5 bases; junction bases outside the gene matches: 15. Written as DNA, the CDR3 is TGTGCCAGCAGCTTAGATTACTCCGGGACTAGCGGCATCGGAAACAATGAGCAGTTCTTC. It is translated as CASSLDYSGTSGIGNNEQFF.

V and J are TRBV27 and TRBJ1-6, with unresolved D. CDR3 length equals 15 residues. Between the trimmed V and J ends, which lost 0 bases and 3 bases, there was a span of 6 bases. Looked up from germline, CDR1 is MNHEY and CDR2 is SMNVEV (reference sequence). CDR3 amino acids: CASSLSPYYNSPLHF. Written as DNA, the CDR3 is TGTGCCAGCAGTTTATCCCCGTACTATAATTCACCCCTCCACTTT.

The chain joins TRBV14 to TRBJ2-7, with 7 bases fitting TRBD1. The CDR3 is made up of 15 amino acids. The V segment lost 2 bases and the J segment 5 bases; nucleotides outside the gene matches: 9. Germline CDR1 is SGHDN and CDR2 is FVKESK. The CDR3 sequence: CASSQIQGTVDEQYF. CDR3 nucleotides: TGTGCCAGCAGCCAAATACAGGGGACGGTGGACGAGCAGTACTTC.

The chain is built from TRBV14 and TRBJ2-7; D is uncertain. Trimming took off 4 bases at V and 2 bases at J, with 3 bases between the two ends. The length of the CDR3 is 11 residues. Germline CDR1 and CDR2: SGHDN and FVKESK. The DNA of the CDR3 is TGTGCCAGCAGCCTGACCTACGAGCAGTACTTC. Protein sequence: CASSLTYEQYF.

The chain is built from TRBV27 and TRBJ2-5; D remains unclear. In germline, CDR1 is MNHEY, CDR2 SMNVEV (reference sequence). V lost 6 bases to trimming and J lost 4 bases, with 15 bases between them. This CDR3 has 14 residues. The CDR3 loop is CASSPLGIGETQYF. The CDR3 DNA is TGTGCCAGCAGCCCCTTGGGCATAGGAGAGACCCAGTACTTC.

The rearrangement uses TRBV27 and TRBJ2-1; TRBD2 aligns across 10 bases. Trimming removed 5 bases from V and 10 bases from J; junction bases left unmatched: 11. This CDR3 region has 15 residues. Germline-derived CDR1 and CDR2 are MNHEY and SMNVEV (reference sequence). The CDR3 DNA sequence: TGTGCCAGCAGTAGAGCTAGCGGGAGACGGCGGGAGCAGTTCTTC. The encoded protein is CASSRASGRRREQFF.

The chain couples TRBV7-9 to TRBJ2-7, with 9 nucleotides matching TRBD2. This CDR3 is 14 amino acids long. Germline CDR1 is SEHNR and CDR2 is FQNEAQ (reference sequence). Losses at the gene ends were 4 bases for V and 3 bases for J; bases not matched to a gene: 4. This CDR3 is CASSSIAGDYEQYF. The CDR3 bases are TGTGCCAGCAGCTCCATAGCGGGGGACTACGAGCAGTACTTC.

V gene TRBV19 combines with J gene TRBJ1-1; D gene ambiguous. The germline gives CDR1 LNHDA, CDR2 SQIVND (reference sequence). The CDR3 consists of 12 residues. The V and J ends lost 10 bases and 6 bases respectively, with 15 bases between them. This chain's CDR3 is CATRIGGSEAFF. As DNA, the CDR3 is TGTGCCACTAGAATCGGAGGCTCTGAAGCTTTCTTT. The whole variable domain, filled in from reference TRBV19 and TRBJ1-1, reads DGGITQSPKYLFRKEGQNVTLSCEQNLNHDAMYWYRQDPGQGLRLIYYSQIVNDFQKGDIAEGYSVSREKKESFPLTVTSAQKNPTAFYLCATRIGGSEAFFGQGTRLTVV.

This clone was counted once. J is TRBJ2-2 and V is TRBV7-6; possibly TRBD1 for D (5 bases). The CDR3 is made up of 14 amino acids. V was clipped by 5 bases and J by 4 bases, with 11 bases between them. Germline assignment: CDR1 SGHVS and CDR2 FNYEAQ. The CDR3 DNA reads TGTGCCAGCAGCCCAGACAGACCCACCGGGGAGCTGTTTTTT. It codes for CASSPDRPTGELFF.